Following are 30 T cell receptor beta chains from one sample sequenced in a study of shared clonotypes between healthy human individuals. Data came from immunoSEQ multiplex PCR; TCRdb stores just in-frame clones and leaves some out. The sample carries about 1,500,000 clones, more than 95% recorded once. Sequenced: naive CD4+ T cells sorted from blood. Regarding subset: CD45RA+ positively selected. Every receptor here comes from a man aged 25-45 years in good health.

The chain joins TRBV10-3 to TRBJ2-7, with D perhaps matching TRBD1 (5 bases). This CDR3 spans 14 amino acids. Trimming left V 3 bases short and J 5 bases short, with 14 bases between. CDR1 and CDR2 (germline): ENHRY, SYGVKD. Here the CDR3 DNA reads TGTGCCATCAGTGATGGTCAGGGATACGACGAGCAGTACTTC. This codes for CAISDGQGYDEQYF.

The chain couples TRBV7-2 to TRBJ2-6; tentatively, D is TRBD1 (5 bases). Germline V gene sequence: CDR1 SGHTA, CDR2 FQGNSA. The V end lost 6 bases, the J end lost 4 bases, and 13 bases lay between the germline ends. The CDR3 spans 15 residues. Written as DNA, the CDR3 is TGTGCCAGCAGTCCCAGGGTCACCGGGGCCAACGTCCTGACTTTC. Translation gives CASSPRVTGANVLTF.

CDR3 in DNA: TGCGCCAGCAGCTTTAGGCCCTCTGGGGCCAACGTCCTGACTTTC. It translates to CASSFRPSGANVLTF. The chain links TRBV5-1 to TRBJ2-6, with D unresolved. Trimming left V 2 bases short and J 0 bases short, with 6 bases between. CDR3 length: 15 residues. Germline-derived CDR1 and CDR2 are SGHRS and YFSETQ.

V is TRBV15 and J is TRBJ2-7; D remains unclear. In germline, CDR1 is LNHNV, CDR2 YYDKDF (reference sequence). V was cut by 1 base and J by 2 bases, with 9 bases left in between. CDR3 size: 14 residues. CDR3 residues: CATSRAVGTYEQYF. The CDR3, as DNA: TGTGCCACCAGCAGAGCGGTTGGAACCTACGAGCAGTACTTC.

V and J are TRBV5-1 and TRBJ2-3; 12 bases align to TRBD2. This CDR3 has 16 residues. Germline V gives CDR1 SGHRS, CDR2 YFSETQ. V was pared by 2 bases and J by 5 bases, with 6 bases of the junction left unmatched. CDR3 in DNA: TGCGCCAGCAGCTTCGGACTAGCGGGGCGGGGAGATACGCAGTATTTT. It is translated as CASSFGLAGRGDTQYF.

This clone came up once. Other DNA sequences in the same sample also yield this CDR3. DNA for the CDR3: TGTGCCAGCAGTTTCCGCGTCGGGGAGCTGTTTTTT. Amino acid sequence: CASSFRVGELFF. The rearrangement links TRBV27 to TRBJ2-2; D not resolved. The germline V gene has CDR1 MNHEY and CDR2 SMNVEV (reference sequence). There are 12 residues in the CDR3. Trimming pared 3 bases from V and 7 bases from J, leaving 6 bases between.

The rearrangement links TRBV6-1 to TRBJ1-4; no reliable D call. Germline CDR1 reads MNHNS; CDR2 reads SASEGT. This CDR3 has 13 residues. Between the trimmed V and J ends, which lost 0 bases and 6 bases, there was a span of 5 bases. The CDR3 loop is CASSEAADEKLFF. DNA of the CDR3: TGTGCCAGCAGTGAAGCTGCGGATGAAAAACTGTTTTTT.

The chain couples TRBV4-1 to TRBJ2-2, with 15 bases identical to TRBD2. Per the germline V gene, CDR1 is MGHRA and CDR2 is YSYEKL. V trimming: 3 bases; J trimming: 8 bases; junction bases outside the gene matches: 7. This CDR3 region has 17 residues. The CDR3 DNA reads as TGCGCCAGCAGCCACGGACTAGCGGGAGGGCCGTTGGGGGAGCTGTTTTTT. Its protein product is CASSHGLAGGPLGELFF.

This chain connects TRBV7-3 to TRBJ2-2, with 11 nucleotides matching TRBD2. The germline V gene encodes CDR1 SGHTA and CDR2 FQGTGA. The length of the CDR3 is 15 residues. The CDR3 sequence is CGPGLADPTAGELFF. In nucleotides, the CDR3 is TGTGGACCGGGACTAGCGGACCCTACCGCCGGGGAGCTGTTTTTT.

This chain joins TRBV5-1 and TRBJ1-2; tentatively, D is TRBD1 (6 bases). The V gene lost 2 bases and the J gene lost 3 bases, with 17 bases spanning the gap. The V gene's germline CDR1 is SGHRS and CDR2 YFSETQ. The CDR3 has 16 amino acids. In DNA, the CDR3 is TGCGCCAGCAGCTTAGGAAAGGGGGGGTTTGACTATGGCTACACCTTC. Amino acid sequence: CASSLGKGGFDYGYTF.

V is TRBV30 and J is TRBJ2-7, with D tentatively TRBD1 or TRBD2 (5 bases each). V was cut by 1 base and J by 3 bases, with 10 bases left in between. Germline lookup yields CDR1 GTSNPN and CDR2 SVGIG (reference sequence). The CDR3 runs to 13 residues. CDR3 sequence (DNA): TGTGCCTGGAGTGCCCCTGGGGGCTACGAGCAGTACTTC. It encodes CAWSAPGGYEQYF.

This chain joins TRBV7-2 and TRBJ2-1; D is tentatively TRBD1 or TRBD2 (5 bases each). This CDR3 is 12 amino acids long. Trimming left V 1 base short and J 11 bases short, with 9 bases between. In germline, CDR1 is SGHTA, CDR2 FQGNSA. CDR3 nucleotides: TGTGCCAGCAGCTTAGAGCGGACAAAGCAGTTCTTC. Its protein is CASSLERTKQFF.

The CDR3 sequence is CASKTGQGTHEQYF. DNA for the CDR3: TGTGCCAGCAAGACGGGACAGGGTACGCACGAGCAGTACTTC. The chain couples TRBV2 to TRBJ2-7; 9 nucleotides agree with TRBD1. CDR1 is SNHLY, CDR2 FYNNEI, per germline. The CDR3 runs to 14 residues. Losses at the gene ends were 7 bases for V and 5 bases for J; bases not matched to a gene: 9. The full variable domain, its missing parts supplied by reference TRBV2 and TRBJ2-7, is EPEVTQTPSHQVTQMGQEVILRCVPISNHLYFYWYRQILGQKVEFLVSFYNNEISEKSEIFDDQFSVERPDGSNFTLKIRSTKLEDSAMYFCASKTGQGTHEQYFGPGTRLTVT.

The rearrangement uses TRBV5-4 and TRBJ2-7; D ambiguous. There are 14 residues in the CDR3. Between the trimmed V and J ends, which lost 4 bases and 6 bases, there was a span of 17 bases. Germline V CDR1 and CDR2: SGHNT, YYREEE (reference sequence). The CDR3 region has the DNA TGTGCCAGCAGCCTACCGGGCAAAGTGGGCGAGCAGTACTTC. Its translation is CASSLPGKVGEQYF.

This sequence joins TRBV7-2 and TRBJ2-3, with 11 positions matching TRBD2. Germline assignment: CDR1 SGHTA and CDR2 FQGNSA. V gave up 5 bases and J gave up 7 bases; unmatched junction bases: 14. The CDR3 length is 17 residues. The CDR3 spells CASSTVITGTSGHTQYF. For the CDR3, the DNA is TGTGCCAGCAGCACAGTTATCACCGGGACTAGCGGTCATACGCAGTATTTT.

The V gene is TRBV28, the J gene TRBJ2-7; 11 nucleotides agree with TRBD1. Germline CDR1 MDHEN, CDR2 SYDVKM. V was clipped by 6 bases and J by 2 bases; unmatched bases: 6. This CDR3 region has 15 residues. Here the CDR3 DNA reads TGTGCCAGCAGACTTCCGGGACAGGGGGCCTACGAGCAGTACTTC. Its translation: CASRLPGQGAYEQYF.

This clone appeared a single time. The V and J genes are TRBV11-1 and TRBJ2-1, with 8 bases fitting TRBD2. Germline V CDR1 and CDR2: SGHAT, FQDESV (reference sequence). J gave up 5 bases and V 2 bases, and 5 bases lay outside the gene matches. The CDR3 runs to 15 residues. CDR3 sequence: CASSLTGGQDNEQFF. The CDR3 nucleotides read TGTGCCAGCAGCTTAACGGGAGGGCAAGACAATGAGCAGTTCTTC.

The gene calls are TRBV9 and TRBJ1-1, with TRBD1 matching 7 bases. CDR1 is SGDLS, CDR2 YYNGEE, per germline. With V trimmed by 0 bases and J by 4 bases, 6 bases remained unmatched. This CDR3 is 15 amino acids long. CDR3 nucleotide sequence: TGTGCCAGCAGCGTAGAGGGGGCCCTCAGCACTGAAGCTTTCTTT. Amino acid sequence: CASSVEGALSTEAFF.

The V gene is TRBV5-1, the J gene TRBJ2-7, with D unclear. The CDR3 runs 14 residues. Germline V CDR1 and CDR2: SGHRS, YFSETQ. Deletions cut 1 base from V and 3 bases from J, with 11 bases between. CDR3 in amino acids: CASSLTTPSYEQYF. CDR3 nucleotides: TGCGCCAGCAGCTTGACTACACCCAGCTACGAGCAGTACTTC.

The V gene is TRBV2, the J gene TRBJ2-1, with D perhaps TRBD2 (6 bases). Germline V gives CDR1 SNHLY, CDR2 FYNNEI. Trimming removed 4 bases at V and 9 bases at J, with 19 bases between. The CDR3 extends over 15 amino acids. CDR3 bases: TGTGCCAGCAGTGTCGGGGGATTGGTTTATGGTGAGCAGTTCTTC. It yields the protein CASSVGGLVYGEQFF.

J is TRBJ2-1 and V is TRBV1; the table's D call TRBD1 went unverified against the DNA. TRBV1 is listed as a pseudogene. This CDR3 spans 18 amino acids. The DNA for the CDR3 is TGCACCAGCAGGGAGGACAGTCAAGGTGTAAGATCCTACAATGAGCAGTTCTTC. As protein: CTSREDSQGVRSYNEQFF.

The V and J genes are TRBV6-5 and TRBJ2-1; D gene uncertain. The CDR3 consists of 13 residues. V lost 0 bases, J lost 6 bases, and 6 bases lay in between. The germline V gene encodes CDR1 MNHEY and CDR2 SVGAGI. The CDR3 spells CASSYSTTNEQFF. Written as DNA, the CDR3 is TGTGCCAGCAGTTACTCAACTACCAATGAGCAGTTCTTC.

CDR3 region: CATAGKGGNTEAFF. CDR3 coding DNA: TGTGCCACGGCAGGGAAAGGGGGAAACACTGAAGCTTTCTTT. The chain combines TRBV10-3 with TRBJ1-1; tentatively, D is TRBD1 (6 bases). CDR1 ENHRY and CDR2 SYGVKD come from the germline V gene. This CDR3 is built from 14 residues. The V end was cut by 10 bases, the J end by 2 bases, with 17 bases between.

The chain couples TRBV4-2 to TRBJ2-5, with TRBD2 matching over 8 bases. Per germline, CDR1 LGHNA and CDR2 YNFKEQ. The length of the CDR3 is 13 residues. J lost 4 bases, V lost 5 bases, and 3 bases had no gene match. The CDR3 DNA follows: TGTGCCAGCAGCGGGAGCGGGGGAGAGACCCAGTACTTC. Protein product: CASSGSGGETQYF.

The chain links TRBV5-1 to TRBJ2-1; maybe TRBD2 (5 bases). CDR1 is SGHRS and CDR2 is YFSETQ in the germline V gene. The CDR3 consists of 19 residues. V shed 3 bases and J shed 3 bases, with 25 bases lying between them. The CDR3 is CASSSPTRSLGEYYNEQFF. CDR3 sequence (DNA): TGCGCCAGCAGCTCCCCCACCCGGTCTTTGGGAGAATACTACAATGAGCAGTTCTTC.

V is TRBV2 and J is TRBJ2-3, with TRBD2 matching 7 bases. V was pared by 8 bases and J by 2 bases, with 4 bases of the junction left unmatched. Germline V lookup: CDR1 SNHLY, CDR2 FYNNEI. The CDR3 covers 13 residues. Here the CDR3 reads CASSGGNTDTQYF. Here the CDR3 DNA reads TGTGCCAGCTCCGGGGGGAACACAGATACGCAGTATTTT.

The chain has TRBV5-5 and TRBJ1-1; 8 bases are shared with TRBD1. The CDR3 runs 14 residues. V lost 5 bases, J lost 6 bases, and 9 bases stayed unmatched. The germline CDR1 and CDR2 sequences are SGHKS and YYEKEE (reference sequence). CDR3 sequence reads: CASSYRTGWAEAFF. In nucleotides, the CDR3 is TGTGCCAGCAGTTATAGGACAGGGTGGGCTGAAGCTTTCTTT.

The CDR3 bases are TGTGCAAGTCGCTTACCCTTTGGCACAGGGTTAAGCCAGCCCCAGCATTTT. Encoded protein: CASRLPFGTGLSQPQHF. This chain uses TRBV12-2 with TRBJ1-5; the table's TRBD1 call for D was not verified on the DNA. TRBV12-2 is flagged as a pseudogene. CDR3 length: 17 residues.

This clone came up once. The chain uses TRBV2 and TRBJ1-5; D is uncertain. Germline V gives CDR1 SNHLY, CDR2 FYNNEI. CDR3 length: 14 residues. The CDR3 DNA is TGTGCTGTAGCTCAAGCGTGGGATCGTCAGCCCCAGCATTTT. Amino acid sequence: CAVAQAWDRQPQHF.

V and J are TRBV21-1 and TRBJ2-7; the table's D call, TRBD1, has no DNA check behind it. TRBV21-1 counts as a pseudogene. The CDR3 extends over 15 amino acids. The CDR3 loop reads CASSKEQGRGNEQYF. CDR3 nucleotide sequence: TGTGCCAGCAGCAAGGAACAGGGGAGAGGAAACGAGCAGTACTTC.